This T cell receptor beta chain appears in the sequencing data of a study of technical replicates of blood from several donors. V trimming: 2 bases; J trimming: 5 bases; junction bases outside the gene matches: 10. The CDR3 covers 17 residues. CDR1 LNHDA and CDR2 SQIVND come from the germline V gene (reference sequence). Libraries were prepared by immunoSEQ multiplex PCR; TCRdb keeps only in-frame clonotypes and omits some of them. The sample lists about 79,000 clones; 75% to 95% were seen once. This chain connects TRBV19 to TRBJ2-1; 9 nucleotides match TRBD2. The sequence came from a human donor in good health. Some clones in this sample may be carry-over from other donors' samples. Sequencing was performed on T cells isolated from PBMCs. The CDR3 nucleotides are TGTGCCAGTAGTATACGCCTGACTAGCGGAGTTAACAATGAGCAGTTCTTC. This sequence encodes CASSIRLTSGVNNEQFF.